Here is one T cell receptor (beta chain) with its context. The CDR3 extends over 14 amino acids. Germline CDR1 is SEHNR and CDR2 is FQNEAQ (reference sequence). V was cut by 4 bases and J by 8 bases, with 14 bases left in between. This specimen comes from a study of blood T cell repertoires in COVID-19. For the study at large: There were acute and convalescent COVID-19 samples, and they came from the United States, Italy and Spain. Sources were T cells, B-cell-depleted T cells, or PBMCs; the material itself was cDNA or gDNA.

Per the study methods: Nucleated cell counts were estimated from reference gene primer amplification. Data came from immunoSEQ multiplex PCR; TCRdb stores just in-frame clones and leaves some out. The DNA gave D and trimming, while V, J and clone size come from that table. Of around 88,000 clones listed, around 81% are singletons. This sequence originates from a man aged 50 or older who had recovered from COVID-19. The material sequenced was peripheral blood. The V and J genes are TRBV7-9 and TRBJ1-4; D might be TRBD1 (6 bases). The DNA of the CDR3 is TGTGCCAGCAGCTCAGGTCAGGGGCCGGAAAAACTGTTTTTT. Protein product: CASSSGQGPEKLFF.